This section outlines one TCR beta chain sequence together with its context. Its antigen remains unidentified. No clone much larger than this one lies a single base away; base qualities are absent. This record belongs to a study of blood T cell repertoires in COVID-19 (dated by TCRdb to about 2020). Some background on the complete study: The collaborator samples originated in the United States, Italy and Spain and spanned the acute and convalescent phases of COVID-19. The prospective study material was composed of cDNA or gDNA derived from T cells, B-cell-depleted T cells, or PBMCs. Subjects who had been exposed to COVID-19, were actively infected with it, or had recovered from it provided the deeply sampled blood TCRbeta repertoires that made up the dataset. The repertoires were released in a freely available public database meant as a resource for research on the immune response to SARS-CoV-2. The samples were drawn from the first 160 participants of the ongoing ImmuneRACE study and from more than 1,000 subjects provided by 6 global collaborators. The sample metadata nearly always contained a de-identified subject ID, COVID-19 status, age in years and sex. Where available, HLA class I and class II types were obtained from metadata supplied by the sample provider rather than from assay-based typing. The paper's findings and limits, for the study overall: Clinical and demographic metadata were provided uncurated, with the amount varying by source and participant.

The CDR3, from cysteine to phenylalanine, totals 15 residues. CDR3 DNA only is kept here, 45 bases in frame from base 1. The V end gives up 0 bases and the J end 7 bases, leaving 5 bases in the junction not matched to a gene. As encoded in the germline V gene, CDR1 is ENHRY while CDR2 is SYGVKD. Whole blood was collected in K2EDTA tubes by collaborating institutions according to the institutions' own protocols. For TCRbeta analysis, collaborators shipped samples as frozen whole blood, isolated PBMCs, or DNA extracted from either of those sample types. The immunoSEQ Assay, a bias-controlled multiplex PCR, was used to amplify TCRbeta CDR3 regions from genomic DNA. On the authors' methods: Within the assay, amplification of reference gene primers was used to estimate how many nucleated cells each sample contained. Sequence reads were collapsed and filtered to measure the absolute abundance of every unique TCRbeta CDR3 rearrangement. Productive Simpson clonality was computed per sample as the square root of Simpson's diversity index over productive rearrangements. The immuneACCESS repertoire file appears here via TCRdb, limited to in-frame rearrangements. These files lack a portion of the clones; in checked studies, under half of the deficit traces to unresolved V genes, and the cause of the others is not known. D and trimming come from the DNA, and the V and J calls and clone size come from that table. Recorded for this sample are 150,000 to 200,000 clones; 88% of them occurred a single time. The ten most abundant clones make up roughly 24% of the sample.

Material: peripheral blood. The receptor was derived from a man aged 55 to 70 with acute or convalescent COVID-19. The receptor chain draws on TRBV10-3 and TRBJ1-4; 7 of the junction bases match TRBD1. This receptor carries the CDR3 CAISESGTVGEKLFF. In nucleotide form, the sequence is TGTGCCATCAGTGAGTCTGGGACAGTGGGTGAAAAACTGTTTTTT.